A selection of T cell receptor beta chains follows, all from one sample in a study of OX40 agonist ivuxolimab in advanced cancers. Assay: immunoSEQ multiplex PCR; the TCRdb copy retains only in-frame clones and omits some. The sample has 65,000 to 90,000 clones; over 75% are singletons. Sequences were derived from CD4+ or CD8+ T cells sorted from blood, sampled in a trial of the OX40 agonist ivuxolimab. Source of these receptors: an adult with an advanced solid tumor such as melanoma, head and neck, liver or kidney cancer. Each CDR3 is given with its conserved first and last residue. The order of the fields is V gene, D gene, clone size, J gene, CDR3 protein, CDR3 DNA. D genes are given only for firm matches. Clone size is not always given. Where it is, it says once, few, many or a class for expanded clones.

v_call: TRBV19; d_call: TRBD2; clone_size: -; j_call: TRBJ2-7; cdr3_aa: CASTSGGLGVYEQYF; cdr3_nt: TGTGCCAGTACCTCGGGTGGACTAGGGGTCTACGAGCAGTACTTC
v_call: TRBV28; d_call: -; clone_size: -; j_call: TRBJ2-3; cdr3_aa: CASSETGVADTQYF; cdr3_nt: TGTGCCAGCAGTGAGACGGGAGTGGCAGATACGCAGTATTTT
v_call: TRBV27; d_call: -; clone_size: -; j_call: TRBJ1-1; cdr3_aa: CASRQRGSLGNTEAFF; cdr3_nt: TGTGCCAGCAGACAGCGAGGGTCGCTAGGGAACACTGAAGCTTTCTTT
v_call: TRBV19; d_call: -; clone_size: -; j_call: TRBJ2-1; cdr3_aa: CASSSLTGSSYNEQFF; cdr3_nt: TGTGCCAGTAGTTCCTTAACGGGTAGCTCCTACAATGAGCAGTTCTTC
v_call: TRBV6-1; d_call: -; clone_size: -; j_call: TRBJ2-7; cdr3_aa: CASSPPRSYEQYF; cdr3_nt: TGTGCCAGCAGTCCCCCTCGCAGCTACGAGCAGTACTTC
v_call: TRBV7-9; d_call: -; clone_size: -; j_call: TRBJ2-3; cdr3_aa: CASSLQTGRADTQYF; cdr3_nt: TGTGCCAGCAGCTTACAGACAGGGAGGGCAGATACGCAGTATTTT
v_call: TRBV20-1; d_call: -; clone_size: -; j_call: TRBJ2-5; cdr3_aa: CSEFDQETQYF; cdr3_nt: TGCAGCGAATTTGACCAAGAGACCCAGTACTTC
v_call: TRBV4-3; d_call: TRBD2; clone_size: -; j_call: TRBJ2-3; cdr3_aa: CASSRASGNTDTQYF; cdr3_nt: TGCGCCAGCAGTAGGGCTAGCGGGAACACAGATACGCAGTATTTT
v_call: TRBV5-5; d_call: TRBD1; clone_size: once; j_call: TRBJ1-4; cdr3_aa: CASSLFPGTGNEKLFF; cdr3_nt: TGTGCCAGCAGCCTGTTCCCCGGGACAGGGAATGAAAAACTGTTTTTT
v_call: TRBV7-9; d_call: -; clone_size: -; j_call: TRBJ2-1; cdr3_aa: CASSGGGRKFF; cdr3_nt: TGTGCCAGCAGCGGTGGGGGGAGGAAGTTCTTC
v_call: TRBV4-2; d_call: TRBD2; clone_size: -; j_call: TRBJ2-1; cdr3_aa: CASSQVRESEQFF; cdr3_nt: TGTGCCAGCAGCCAAGTGCGGGAGAGCGAGCAGTTCTTC
v_call: TRBV5-1; d_call: -; clone_size: -; j_call: TRBJ2-5; cdr3_aa: CASSSGRRQETQYF; cdr3_nt: TGCGCCAGCAGCTCCGGCAGGAGACAAGAGACCCAGTACTTC
v_call: TRBV5-4; d_call: TRBD1; clone_size: -; j_call: TRBJ2-1; cdr3_aa: CASSVDREYNEQFF; cdr3_nt: TGTGCCAGCAGCGTGGACAGGGAGTACAATGAGCAGTTCTTC
v_call: TRBV7-2; d_call: -; clone_size: -; j_call: TRBJ2-1; cdr3_aa: CASRLASVNEQFF; cdr3_nt: TGTGCCAGCCGTTTGGCTTCTGTCAATGAGCAGTTCTTC
v_call: TRBV4-2; d_call: TRBD2; clone_size: -; j_call: TRBJ2-7; cdr3_aa: CASSQDRALAGVEQYF; cdr3_nt: TGTGCCAGCAGCCAAGATCGAGCCCTAGCGGGAGTCGAGCAGTACTTC
v_call: TRBV11-2; d_call: -; clone_size: -; j_call: TRBJ2-1; cdr3_aa: CASSLSGASNNEQFF; cdr3_nt: TGTGCCAGCAGCTTATCTGGCGCCTCAAACAATGAGCAGTTCTTC
v_call: TRBV5-1; d_call: -; clone_size: -; j_call: TRBJ2-1; cdr3_aa: CASSLDQRDEQFF; cdr3_nt: TGCGCCAGCAGCTTGGACCAGAGGGATGAGCAGTTCTTC
v_call: TRBV4-1; d_call: TRBD2; clone_size: -; j_call: TRBJ2-5; cdr3_aa: CASSQSQISGYQETQYF; cdr3_nt: TGCGCCAGCAGCCAAAGTCAGATTAGCGGGTACCAAGAGACCCAGTACTTC
v_call: TRBV6-6; d_call: TRBD1; clone_size: -; j_call: TRBJ2-1; cdr3_aa: CASTKTGGAEQFF; cdr3_nt: TGTGCCAGCACCAAGACAGGGGGCGCTGAGCAGTTCTTC
v_call: TRBV28; d_call: TRBD2; clone_size: -; j_call: TRBJ2-1; cdr3_aa: CASSPSGRVYNEQFF; cdr3_nt: TGTGCCAGCAGCCCCAGCGGGAGAGTTTACAATGAGCAGTTCTTC
v_call: TRBV11-2; d_call: TRBD2; clone_size: -; j_call: TRBJ2-7; cdr3_aa: CASSLDWAGDYNYEQYF; cdr3_nt: TGTGCCAGCAGCTTAGATTGGGCGGGGGACTACAACTACGAGCAGTACTTC
v_call: TRBV19; d_call: -; clone_size: few; j_call: TRBJ2-2; cdr3_aa: CASKGTGELFF; cdr3_nt: TGTGCCAGTAAGGGGACAGGGGAGCTGTTTTTT
v_call: TRBV7-2; d_call: TRBD2; clone_size: -; j_call: TRBJ2-7; cdr3_aa: CASSPRTSGQTVEQYF; cdr3_nt: TGTGCCAGCAGCCCTCGGACTAGCGGGCAGACGGTCGAGCAGTACTTC
v_call: TRBV18; d_call: -; clone_size: few; j_call: TRBJ2-7; cdr3_aa: CASSPGIDEQYF; cdr3_nt: TGTGCCAGCTCTCCAGGGATCGACGAGCAGTACTTC
v_call: TRBV28; d_call: -; clone_size: -; j_call: TRBJ1-1; cdr3_aa: CASSFTENTEAFF; cdr3_nt: TGTGCCAGCAGTTTTACAGAAAACACTGAAGCTTTCTTT
v_call: TRBV28; d_call: -; clone_size: few; j_call: TRBJ2-7; cdr3_aa: CASSSPYEQYF; cdr3_nt: TGTGCCAGCAGTTCCCCCTACGAGCAGTACTTC
v_call: TRBV6-1; d_call: TRBD1; clone_size: -; j_call: TRBJ2-7; cdr3_aa: CASTTGLYEQYF; cdr3_nt: TGTGCCAGCACGACAGGGCTCTACGAGCAGTACTTC
v_call: TRBV7-3; d_call: TRBD2; clone_size: -; j_call: TRBJ2-3; cdr3_aa: CASSRNEGTSGRDTQYF; cdr3_nt: TGTGCCAGCAGCCGCAACGAAGGCACTAGCGGGAGAGATACGCAGTATTTT
v_call: TRBV5-1; d_call: TRBD2; clone_size: -; j_call: TRBJ2-5; cdr3_aa: CASSAGTSGSKTQYF; cdr3_nt: TGCGCCAGCAGCGCCGGGACTAGCGGGAGTAAGACCCAGTACTTC
v_call: TRBV5-6; d_call: -; clone_size: -; j_call: TRBJ1-1; cdr3_aa: CASSYGGNTEAFF; cdr3_nt: TGTGCCAGCAGCTATGGGGGGAACACTGAAGCTTTCTTT
v_call: TRBV19; d_call: -; clone_size: -; j_call: TRBJ1-5; cdr3_aa: CASRTRGGLGQPQHF; cdr3_nt: TGTGCCAGCCGTACTCGGGGGGGGCTCGGACAGCCCCAGCATTTT
v_call: TRBV12-5; d_call: -; clone_size: -; j_call: TRBJ2-3; cdr3_aa: CASGTGEGTQYF; cdr3_nt: TGTGCTAGTGGTACAGGGGAGGGTACGCAGTATTTT
v_call: TRBV6-5; d_call: TRBD1; clone_size: -; j_call: TRBJ1-4; cdr3_aa: CASSQGAANEKLFF; cdr3_nt: TGTGCCAGCAGTCAGGGGGCAGCTAATGAAAAACTGTTTTTT